These 11 T cell receptor beta chains came from one sample sequenced in a study of prognosis after radiotherapy for stage I lung cancer. The study amplified the TCR beta CDR3 region from genomic DNA. This amplification was carried out by two rounds of multiplex PCR. With primers specific to each TRBV and TRBJ gene, the first-round PCR was performed. TCRdb processed the multiplex PCR reads anew with MiXCR; each CDR3 protein has one entry. The table lists 8,000 to 9,000 distinct CDR3 sequences, 55% to 65% of them singletons, with 20% in the top ten. The sequencing here drew on PBMCs, taken before or after stereotactic body radiation therapy (not recorded which). These receptors were taken from a donor aged 50 or older with non-small cell lung cancer.

A remark on this clonotype: The likely explanation is a read error, given a far larger clone one base away. The J gene is TRBJ2-2, the V gene TRBV6-8; D unresolved. This CDR3 has 12 amino acids. The germline V gene has CDR1 MNHGY and CDR2 SAAAGT. This CDR3 reads CVSSRSSRELFF. The DNA for the CDR3 is TGTGTCAGCAGCCGGAGTTCTCGGGAGCTGTTTTTT.

Ten or more counts support this clonotype. This chain uses TRBV5-1 with TRBJ2-6; D call uncertain. CDR1 and CDR2 (germline): SGHRS, YFSETQ. This CDR3 is 15 amino acids long. The V end was cut by 2 bases, the J end by 0 bases, with 6 bases between. CDR3 bases: TGCGCCAGCAGCTTTTGGGGCTCTGGGGCCAACGTCCTGACTTTC. It specifies CASSFWGSGANVLTF.

The V call is TRBV15, the J call TRBJ2-5; TRBD2 might be the D (6 bases). Looked up from germline, CDR1 is LNHNV and CDR2 is YYDKDF (reference sequence). This CDR3 has 16 amino acids. V was shortened by 5 bases and J by 3 bases, with 19 bases between the two germline ends. The CDR3 DNA is TGTGCCACCAGCGGGGGGACCCGGCCCAGAAAAGAGACCCAGTACTTC. Residues: CATSGGTRPRKETQYF.

A remark on this clonotype: This likely reflects a read error, since a far larger clone is one base away. This chain joins TRBV6-1 and TRBJ2-5; 16 nucleotides agree with TRBD2. The germline gives CDR1 MNHNS, CDR2 SASEGT. The CDR3 extends over 18 amino acids. The DNA of the CDR3 is TGTGCCAGCAGTGATGTCGAAGGCAGGGGACTAGCGGGAGGGAGGATGTTCTTC. It specifies CASSDVEGRGLAGGRMFF.

Turning to this clonotype: A far larger clone is off by one base, so a read error is likely. The chain uses TRBV6-5 and TRBJ2-1, with 13 bases fitting TRBD2. The V gene end was trimmed by 6 bases and the J gene end by 10 bases; junction bases not matched to a gene: 24. Germline-derived CDR1 and CDR2 are MNHEY and SVGAGI. The CDR3 extends over 20 amino acids. CDR3: CASRKYPPGTSGKSRLEQFF. The CDR3 nucleotides read TGTGCCAGCAGAAAGTACCCTCCCGGGACTAGCGGGAAGTCGCGTTTAGAGCAGTTCTTC.

This chain joins TRBV12-3 or TRBV12-4 and TRBJ2-5; TRBD2 aligns across 10 bases. The CDR3 has 15 amino acids. Trimming took 6 bases from V and 5 from J; bases not matched to a gene: 9. The CDR3 spells CASSLLAGMAETQYF. In nucleotides, the CDR3 is TGTGCCAGCAGCTTACTAGCGGGGATGGCGGAGACCCAGTACTTC.

This chain uses TRBV30 with TRBJ1-1; D remains ambiguous. The CDR3 has 11 residues. Trimming pared 5 bases from V and 2 bases from J, leaving 6 bases between. The germline V gene encodes CDR1 GTSNPN and CDR2 SVGIG (reference sequence). DNA of the CDR3: TGTGCCTGGGGGGTTAACACTGAAGCTTTCTTT. Translation: CAWGVNTEAFF.

This clonotype has a single count. V and J are TRBV19 and TRBJ2-1, with 9 positions matching TRBD2. CDR1 is LNHDA, CDR2 SQIVND, per germline (reference sequence). There are 14 residues in the CDR3. The J segment lost 9 bases and the V segment lost 8 bases, leaving 11 bases of the junction unmatched. The CDR3 region has the DNA TGTGCCAGTCGGAGCGGGAGGTCCGTCGGTGAGCAGTTCTTC. Protein: CASRSGRSVGEQFF. The variable domain in full, completed from reference TRBV19 and TRBJ2-1, reads DGGITQSPKYLFRKEGQNVTLSCEQNLNHDAMYWYRQDPGQGLRLIYYSQIVNDFQKGDIAEGYSVSREKKESFPLTVTSAQKNPTAFYLCASRSGRSVGEQFFGPGTRLTVL.

This clonotype rates as medium-sized. The chain has TRBV11-2 and TRBJ2-7, with D perhaps TRBD2 (6 bases). Germline V gives CDR1 SGHAT, CDR2 FQNNGV. The CDR3 totals 14 residues. V was trimmed by 0 bases and J by 2 bases, leaving 8 bases between them. The CDR3 sequence is CASSLEGGAYEQYF. CDR3 nucleotide sequence: TGTGCCAGCAGCTTAGAGGGAGGAGCCTACGAGCAGTACTTC.

The chain's CDR3 is CSAGSGQGGVNTEAFF. The CDR3 DNA reads TGCAGTGCGGGCTCGGGGCAGGGGGGGGTGAACACTGAAGCTTTCTTT. V gene TRBV20-1 combines with J gene TRBJ1-1; 7 bases agree with TRBD1. The CDR3 sequence is 16 residues long. Germline trimming cut 6 bases from V and 0 bases from J; bases unmatched to any gene: 13. Germline V lookup: CDR1 DFQATT, CDR2 SNEGSKA (reference sequence).

This clonotype is termed medium-sized (0.01 to 0.1%). The CDR3 DNA sequence: TGTGCCAGTAGTATGCCGGGACTAGCGGACAGCACAGATACGCAGTATTTT. It yields the protein CASSMPGLADSTDTQYF. The chain joins TRBV19 to TRBJ2-3, with 11 bases matching TRBD2. This CDR3 region has 17 residues. With 3 bases clipped from V and 0 bases from J, the junction kept 5 bases outside the gene matches. Germline CDR1 is LNHDA and CDR2 is SQIVND (reference sequence).